Below are 25 T cell receptor beta chains sequenced from a single sample in a study of technical replicates of blood from a few donors. The assay was immunoSEQ multiplex PCR, and TCRdb's table has in-frame clones only and misses some. The sample has around 79,000 clones, roughly 94% seen once. The sample comprised T cells isolated from PBMCs. These receptors were taken from a human donor in good health.

This rearrangement joins TRBV27 to TRBJ1-4; D is unclear. The germline CDR1 and CDR2 sequences are MNHEY and SMNVEV (reference sequence). Trimming cost V 3 bases and J 0 bases, with 5 bases left between them. The CDR3 is 14 amino acids. The CDR3 region is CASSFVATNEKLFF. DNA for the CDR3: TGTGCCAGCAGTTTCGTAGCAACTAATGAAAAACTGTTTTTT.

The chain has TRBV5-4 and TRBJ2-2; tentatively, D is TRBD2 (6 bases). Trimming took 0 bases from V and 0 from J, leaving 9 bases between them. The CDR3 contains 16 residues. Germline CDR1 SGHNT, CDR2 YYREEE (reference sequence). The CDR3, as DNA: TGTGCCAGCAGCTTGGCCGGAGGGGCGAACACCGGGGAGCTGTTTTTT. It is translated as CASSLAGGANTGELFF.

V is TRBV6-6 and J is TRBJ2-2; D is unclear. V lost 6 bases to trimming and J lost 0 bases, with 11 bases between them. CDR3 length: 15 residues. Germline CDR1 reads MNHNY; CDR2 reads SVGAGI (reference sequence). The CDR3 is CASSPSGANTGELFF. The CDR3 DNA reads as TGTGCCAGCAGCCCCTCAGGCGCGAACACCGGGGAGCTGTTTTTT.

The V call is TRBV7-3, the J call TRBJ2-5; tentative D call: TRBD1 (6 bases). CDR1 is SGHTA, CDR2 FQGTGA, per germline. Trimming left V 3 bases short and J 3 bases short, with 11 bases between. This CDR3 has 14 amino acids. CDR3 in amino acids: CASSLGHEEETQYF. As DNA, the CDR3 is TGTGCCAGCAGCTTGGGACACGAAGAAGAGACCCAGTACTTC.

The rearrangement links TRBV28 to TRBJ1-5, with 11 bases aligning to TRBD1. CDR1 is MDHEN, CDR2 SYDVKM, per germline. The length of the CDR3 is 15 residues. Trimming removed 6 bases from V and 6 bases from J; junction bases left unmatched: 7. The CDR3 reads CASSQRTGGRQPQHF. Written as DNA, the CDR3 is TGTGCCAGCAGCCAACGGACAGGGGGCCGTCAGCCCCAGCATTTT.

V usage is TRBV4-1 and J usage is TRBJ1-4; 8 nucleotides match TRBD1. From germline, CDR1 is MGHRA and CDR2 YSYEKL. The CDR3 sequence is 16 residues long. V was clipped by 2 bases and J by 2 bases; unmatched bases: 4. The CDR3 sequence is CASSQQGARTNEKLFF. The CDR3 nucleotides are TGCGCCAGCAGCCAACAGGGGGCGCGTACTAATGAAAAACTGTTTTTT.

V is TRBV2 and J is TRBJ2-7, with 8 nucleotides matching TRBD1. This CDR3 is 15 amino acids long. The V and J ends lost 2 bases and 5 bases, in that order; junction bases with no gene match: 8. Germline V gene data show CDR1 as SNHLY and CDR2 as FYNNEI. The CDR3 coding sequence is TGTGCCAGCAGTGAACGGGCGGACAGGGTAGACGAGCAGTACTTC. Its protein is CASSERADRVDEQYF.

The genes are TRBV28 and TRBJ1-4, with D hard to call. Germline V gives CDR1 MDHEN, CDR2 SYDVKM. Trimming cost V 7 bases and J 6 bases, with 12 bases left between them. This CDR3 contains 13 residues. The chain's CDR3 is CASTPGQYEKLFF. Written as DNA, the CDR3 is TGTGCCAGCACCCCAGGCCAGTATGAAAAACTGTTTTTT. The full variable domain, rest sourced from reference TRBV28 and TRBJ1-4, is DVKVTQSSRYLVKRTGEKVFLECVQDMDHENMFWYRQDPGLGLRLIYFSYDVKMKEKGDIPEGYSVSREKKERFSLILESASTNQTSMYLCASTPGQYEKLFFGSGTQLSVL.

The gene calls are TRBV13 and TRBJ2-5; weak D call: TRBD1 (5 bases). The CDR3 is 15 residues long. The V and J ends lost 1 base and 5 bases respectively, with 14 bases between them. The germline V gene encodes CDR1 PRHDT and CDR2 FYEKMQ (reference sequence). The CDR3 bases are TGTGCCAGCAGCTTAGCGCAGGGATCCACGGAGACCCAGTACTTC. Translation: CASSLAQGSTETQYF.

The chain carries TRBV5-1 and TRBJ2-7, with 7 positions matching TRBD1. This CDR3 is 15 amino acids long. The germline gives CDR1 SGHRS, CDR2 YFSETQ. V shed 4 bases and J 1 base; nucleotides not matched to a gene: 8. The CDR3 reads CASSLGTAISYEQYF. CDR3 DNA: TGCGCCAGCAGCCTCGGGACAGCCATATCCTACGAGCAGTACTTC.

This chain joins TRBV5-1 and TRBJ1-1, with D tentatively TRBD1 (6 bases). Germline lookup yields CDR1 SGHRS and CDR2 YFSETQ. Trimming removed 4 bases at V and 1 base at J, with 14 bases between. This CDR3 contains 15 residues. DNA of the CDR3: TGCGCCAGCAGCCCCCTAGGGGGAAAGAACACTGAAGCTTTCTTT. This translates into CASSPLGGKNTEAFF.

The V and J genes are TRBV27 and TRBJ1-6; no reliable D call. The CDR3 length is 14 residues. The V end lost 2 bases, the J end lost 9 bases, and 11 bases lay between the germline ends. CDR1 and CDR2 from the germline V gene are MNHEY and SMNVEV (reference sequence). CDR3 sequence: CASSLRELISPLHF. The CDR3 nucleotides are TGTGCCAGCAGTTTACGGGAACTTATTTCACCCCTCCACTTT.

The V and J genes are TRBV28 and TRBJ2-5; weak D call: TRBD1 (6 bases). The V gene's germline CDR1 is MDHEN and CDR2 SYDVKM. V lost 6 bases to trimming and J lost 3 bases, with 11 bases between them. The CDR3 covers 13 residues. The CDR3 reads CASRAPGEETQYF. The CDR3, as DNA: TGTGCCAGCAGAGCCCCAGGGGAAGAGACCCAGTACTTC. The full variable domain, with the rest looked up from reference TRBV28 and TRBJ2-5, is DVKVTQSSRYLVKRTGEKVFLECVQDMDHENMFWYRQDPGLGLRLIYFSYDVKMKEKGDIPEGYSVSREKKERFSLILESASTNQTSMYLCASRAPGEETQYFGPGTRLLVL.

This sequence joins TRBV7-7 and TRBJ2-5; 9 bases line up with TRBD2. CDR1 is SSHAT, CDR2 FNYEAQ, per germline (reference sequence). There are 15 residues in the CDR3. V trimming: 1 base; J trimming: 5 bases; junction bases outside the gene matches: 5. The CDR3 sequence: CASSLGPSGVETQYF. The CDR3 DNA sequence: TGTGCCAGCAGCTTAGGTCCTAGCGGGGTGGAGACCCAGTACTTC.

V and J are TRBV5-4 and TRBJ2-2, with a possible D match to TRBD2 (7 bases). V gave up 3 bases and J gave up 1 base, with 16 bases separating them. The CDR3 spans 17 residues. Germline V gene sequence: CDR1 SGHNT, CDR2 YYREEE (reference sequence). This CDR3 reads CASSYRLGGLNTGELFF. In DNA form, the CDR3 reads TGTGCCAGCAGCTACCGCCTCGGGGGGCTGAACACCGGGGAGCTGTTTTTT. Drawing the rest from reference TRBV5-4 and TRBJ2-2, the complete variable domain is ETGVTQSPTHLIKTRGQQVTLRCSSQSGHNTVSWYQQALGQGPQFIFQYYREEENGRGNFPPRFSGLQFPNYSSELNVNALELDDSALYLCASSYRLGGLNTGELFFGEGSRLTVL.

The chain carries TRBV29-1 and TRBJ2-3; possible D gene TRBD2, 5 bases. Germline V gene sequence: CDR1 SQVTM, CDR2 ANQGSEA. With 3 bases removed from V and 7 bases from J, the gap between germline ends came to 14 bases. The length of the CDR3 is 13 residues. CDR3 nucleotide sequence: TGCAGCGTTGAGGGTAGCGAGAGCTATACGCAGTATTTT. Its protein is CSVEGSESYTQYF.

The chain employs TRBV7-2 and TRBJ2-1; perhaps TRBD1 as D (6 bases). CDR3 length: 15 amino acids. V shed 0 bases and J shed 5 bases, with 11 bases lying between them. Per germline, CDR1 SGHTA and CDR2 FQGNSA. The CDR3 protein is CASSLARTGNNEQFF. The CDR3 bases are TGTGCCAGCAGCTTAGCTCGTACAGGGAACAATGAGCAGTTCTTC. Using reference TRBV7-2 and TRBJ2-1 for the parts outside the CDR3, the full variable domain is GAGVSQSPSNKVTEKGKDVELRCDPISGHTALYWYRQSLGQGLEFLIYFQGNSAPDKSGLPSDRFSAERTGGSVSTLTIQRTQQEDSAVYLCASSLARTGNNEQFFGPGTRLTVL.

The J gene is TRBJ2-7, the V gene TRBV5-4; perhaps TRBD2 as D (6 bases). Germline assignment: CDR1 SGHNT and CDR2 YYREEE (reference sequence). This CDR3 has 15 amino acids. With 0 bases removed from V and 0 bases from J, the gap between germline ends came to 10 bases. As DNA, the CDR3 is TGTGCCAGCAGCTTGGAAGGCGGGACCTCCTACGAGCAGTACTTC. This translates into CASSLEGGTSYEQYF.

The chain uses TRBV5-4 and TRBJ2-6; D unclear. The length of the CDR3 is 15 residues. Germline V gene sequence: CDR1 SGHNT, CDR2 YYREEE (reference sequence). The germline V and J ends were trimmed by 1 base and 0 bases, with 5 bases remaining between them. The CDR3 is CASSLSRSGANVLTF. CDR3 nucleotides: TGTGCCAGCAGCTTGTCGCGCTCTGGGGCCAACGTCCTGACTTTC.

The rearrangement uses TRBV2 and TRBJ2-7; 9 bases are a match to TRBD1. In germline, CDR1 is SNHLY, CDR2 FYNNEI. J was trimmed by 10 bases and V by 8 bases; bases with no gene match: 3. The CDR3 is made up of 10 amino acids. CDR3 nucleotide sequence: TGTGCCAGCGGGACAGGGTCTCAGTACTTC. Its translation is CASGTGSQYF.

The chain carries TRBV5-1 and TRBJ1-2; 7 nucleotides align to TRBD1. This CDR3 is built from 15 residues. The J segment lost 2 bases and the V segment lost 4 bases, leaving 8 bases of the junction unmatched. Germline V CDR1 and CDR2: SGHRS, YFSETQ. The CDR3 region is CASSPRQGLNYGYTF. CDR3 nucleotide sequence: TGCGCCAGCAGCCCAAGACAGGGATTGAACTATGGCTACACCTTC.

The chain is built from TRBV10-3 and TRBJ2-2; 9 bases line up with TRBD2. The ends lost 8 bases at V and 4 bases at J; junction bases unmatched: 5. The CDR3 length is 14 residues. Germline V CDR1 and CDR2: ENHRY, SYGVKD. In DNA form, the CDR3 reads TGTGCCATCCGGCGGGAGGGGTCCACCGGGGAGCTGTTTTTT. It codes for CAIRREGSTGELFF.

The rearrangement joins TRBV5-1 to TRBJ2-5; the match to TRBD1 covers 10 bases. V was clipped by 4 bases and J by 5 bases; unmatched bases: 5. Germline CDR1 reads SGHRS; CDR2 reads YFSETQ. The CDR3 has 14 residues. This CDR3 reads CASSPGTGVETQYF. The CDR3 DNA is TGCGCCAGCAGCCCCGGGACAGGGGTGGAGACCCAGTACTTC.

V and J are TRBV4-1 and TRBJ2-1; 10 bases agree with TRBD2. J gave up 8 bases and V 2 bases, and 12 bases lay outside the gene matches. Germline CDR1 MGHRA, CDR2 YSYEKL. This CDR3 is 17 amino acids long. CDR3 residues: CASSQKRIAGGFHEQFF. In DNA, the CDR3 is TGCGCCAGCAGCCAAAAGAGAATAGCGGGAGGCTTTCATGAGCAGTTCTTC.

The genes are TRBV6-6 and TRBJ1-1, with D hard to call. Germline-derived CDR1 and CDR2 are MNHNY and SVGAGI (reference sequence). This CDR3 has 11 amino acids. V lost 7 bases and J 3 bases, leaving 6 bases between the germline ends. The CDR3 bases are TGTGCCAGCATCTTAGACACTGAAGCTTTCTTT. It is translated as CASILDTEAFF.